A selection of T cell receptor beta chains follows, all from one sample in a study of cytomegalovirus exposure and HLA in healthy donors. Produced via immunoSEQ multiplex PCR; TCRdb's table is partial and in-frame only. The clone table shows 75,000 to 85,000 clones, with the ten largest holding about 3.8%. Sequencing was done on a sample of PBMCs. These receptor sequences come from a man aged 18-30 years in good health and CMV-seropositive. The CDR3 runs from the conserved cysteine through the conserved F or W. D genes are given only for firm matches.

J gene | D gene | V gene | CDR3 protein | CDR3 DNA
TRBJ2-3 | . | TRBV7-8 | CASSLTLDTDTQYF | TGTGCCAGCAGCTTAACTTTAGACACAGATACGCAGTATTTT
TRBJ2-1 | . | TRBV15 | CATSRDGAIYNEQFF | TGTGCCACCAGCAGAGATGGGGCTATCTACAATGAGCAGTTCTTC
TRBJ2-1 | TRBD2 | TRBV15 | CATRGLAVEQFF | TGTGCCACCAGGGGACTAGCGGTTGAGCAGTTCTTC
TRBJ2-5 | . | TRBV5-1 | CASSLGRGQQETQYF | TGCGCCAGCAGCTTGGGGAGGGGTCAGCAAGAGACCCAGTACTTC
TRBJ2-2 | . | TRBV28 | CASSSSTGRGPTGELFF | TGTGCCAGCAGCTCCAGCACAGGCAGGGGCCCCACCGGGGAGCTGTTTTTT
TRBJ2-5 | . | TRBV19 | CASSTGGETQYF | TGTGCCAGTAGTACCGGAGGGGAGACCCAGTACTTC
TRBJ2-7 | TRBD1 | TRBV28 | CASRRQGSYEQYF | TGTGCCAGCAGGAGACAGGGGTCGTACGAGCAGTACTTC
TRBJ1-5 | . | TRBV12-2 | CASRPRGFGERGTSLYSNQPQHF | TGTGCAAGTCGCCCCCGGGGGTTTGGGGAGCGGGGAACTTCTCTTTATAGCAATCAGCCCCAGCATTTT
TRBJ1-6 | . | TRBV6-1 | CASRGAQIYNSPLHF | TGTGCCAGCAGGGGGGCACAGATTTATAATTCACCCCTCCACTTT
TRBJ1-3 | . | TRBV30 | CAWNPGTYSGNTIYF | TGTGCCTGGAATCCAGGGACTTACTCTGGAAACACCATATATTTT
TRBJ1-1 | . | TRBV28 | CASSPRRRTEAFF | TGTGCCAGCAGTCCCAGGAGGCGCACTGAAGCTTTCTTT
TRBJ2-6 | TRBD1 | TRBV7-9 | CASGEGQGDTGANVLTF | TGTGCCAGCGGCGAGGGACAGGGGGACACTGGGGCCAACGTCCTGACTTTC
TRBJ2-1 | . | TRBV2 | CASSDVWEDNEQFF | TGTGCCAGCAGTGATGTTTGGGAGGACAATGAGCAGTTCTTC
TRBJ2-1 | TRBD2 | TRBV19 | CASTNPTQAGGGNEQFF | TGTGCCAGTACCAACCCGACCCAAGCGGGAGGAGGCAATGAGCAGTTCTTC
TRBJ1-1 | . | TRBV9 | CASSVDIATEAFF | TGTGCCAGCAGCGTAGACATAGCTACTGAAGCTTTCTTT
TRBJ1-2 | . | TRBV7-9 | CASSLAGAGGYTF | TGTGCCAGCAGTCTCGCGGGGGCTGGTGGCTACACCTTC
TRBJ1-1 | TRBD1 | TRBV18 | CASSVRQGAYTEAFF | TGTGCCAGCTCGGTCAGACAGGGGGCGTACACTGAAGCTTTCTTT
TRBJ2-3 | . | TRBV2 | CASSSRGGLRFTDTQYF | TGTGCCAGCAGTTCCCGAGGGGGACTAAGGTTCACAGATACGCAGTATTTT
TRBJ2-7 | . | TRBV28 | CASSFSGKAYEQYF | TGTGCCAGCAGTTTCTCCGGGAAAGCCTACGAGCAGTACTTC
TRBJ2-5 | . | TRBV11-2 | CASGPWGLIQETQYF | TGTGCCAGCGGGCCCTGGGGACTCATACAAGAGACCCAGTACTTC
TRBJ2-2 | TRBD1 | TRBV5-1 | CASSVRTGGTGELFF | TGCGCCAGCAGCGTACGGACAGGAGGCACCGGGGAGCTGTTTTTT
TRBJ2-1 | TRBD2 | TRBV29-1 | CSVGLAGGINEQFF | TGCAGCGTCGGACTAGCGGGAGGGATAAATGAGCAGTTCTTC
TRBJ2-3 | TRBD2 | TRBV4-1 | CASSQGTAGGGTDTQYF | TGCGCCAGCAGCCAGGGGACGGCGGGGGGAGGCACAGATACGCAGTATTTT
TRBJ2-7 | TRBD2 | TRBV14 | CASSQTSGMRYEQYF | TGTGCCAGCAGCCAAACTAGCGGGATGAGGTACGAGCAGTACTTC
TRBJ2-7 | TRBD2 | TRBV29-1 | CSVGGGNGGEQYF | TGCAGCGTCGGCGGGGGGAACGGCGGCGAGCAGTACTTC
TRBJ1-4 | TRBD1 | TRBV6-5 | CASSYSTQGDEKLFF | TGTGCCAGCAGTTACAGTACACAGGGGGATGAAAAACTGTTTTTT
TRBJ2-3 | . | TRBV6-1 | CASSERGGGTDTQYF | TGTGCCAGCAGTGAACGAGGGGGGGGGACAGATACGCAGTATTTT
TRBJ1-1 | . | TRBV5-4 | CASMEGWANTEAFF | TGTGCCAGCATGGAGGGGTGGGCGAACACTGAAGCTTTCTTT
TRBJ2-5 | TRBD2 | TRBV5-6 | CASRRPPGLAAFQETQYF | TGTGCCAGCAGACGCCCCCCGGGACTAGCGGCCTTCCAAGAGACCCAGTACTTC
TRBJ2-7 | . | TRBV19 | CASSMVVGQLYEQYF | TGTGCCAGTAGTATGGTAGTGGGGCAATTGTACGAGCAGTACTTC
TRBJ1-5 | . | TRBV6-4 | CATTVCNQPQHF | TGTGCCACCACGGTTTGCAATCAGCCCCAGCATTTT
TRBJ1-1 | TRBD1 | TRBV7-3 | CASSPRDRGNTEAFF | TGTGCCAGCAGCCCCCGGGACAGGGGGAACACTGAAGCTTTCTTT
TRBJ2-7 | TRBD2 | TRBV25-1 | CAPSGSHGGWPYEQYF | TGTGCCCCCTCGGGCTCACACGGGGGGTGGCCCTACGAGCAGTACTTC
TRBJ1-6 | . | TRBV18 | CASSPGASSYNSPLHF | TGTGCCAGCTCACCGGGAGCTAGCTCCTATAATTCACCCCTCCACTTT
TRBJ1-5 | . | TRBV18 | CASSPPDGGAGNQPQHF | TGTGCCAGCTCGCCCCCAGACGGGGGGGCAGGCAATCAGCCCCAGCATTTT
TRBJ2-2 | . | TRBV5-1 | CASSLDQGPGELFF | TGCGCCAGCAGCTTGGATCAGGGGCCGGGGGAGCTGTTTTTT
TRBJ1-1 | . | TRBV11-3 | CASSLLPRSEAFF | TGTGCCAGCAGCCTCCTCCCGAGGTCTGAAGCTTTCTTT
TRBJ1-4 | TRBD1 | TRBV15 | CATSPPAQGAEKLFF | TGTGCCACCAGCCCCCCCGCGCAGGGGGCCGAAAAACTGTTTTTT
TRBJ1-2 | TRBD1 | TRBV19 | CASSMGQGVYGYTF | TGTGCCAGTAGTATGGGACAGGGAGTCTATGGCTACACCTTC
TRBJ2-6 | TRBD1 | TRBV28 | CASRPGQGARGANVLTF | TGTGCCAGCAGACCCGGACAGGGGGCGCGAGGGGCCAACGTCCTGACTTTC